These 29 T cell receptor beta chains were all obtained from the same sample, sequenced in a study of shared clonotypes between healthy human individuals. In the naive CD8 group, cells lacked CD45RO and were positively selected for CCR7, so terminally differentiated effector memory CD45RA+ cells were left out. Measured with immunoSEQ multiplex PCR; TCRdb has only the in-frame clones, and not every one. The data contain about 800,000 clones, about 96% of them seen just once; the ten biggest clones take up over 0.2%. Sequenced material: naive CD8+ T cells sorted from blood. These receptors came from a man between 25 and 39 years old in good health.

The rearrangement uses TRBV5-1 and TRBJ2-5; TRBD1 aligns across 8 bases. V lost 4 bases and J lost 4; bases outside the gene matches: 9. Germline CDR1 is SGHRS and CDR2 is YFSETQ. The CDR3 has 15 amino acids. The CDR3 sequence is CASSQPTGDGETQYF. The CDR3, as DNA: TGCGCCAGCAGCCAACCGACAGGGGATGGAGAGACCCAGTACTTC.

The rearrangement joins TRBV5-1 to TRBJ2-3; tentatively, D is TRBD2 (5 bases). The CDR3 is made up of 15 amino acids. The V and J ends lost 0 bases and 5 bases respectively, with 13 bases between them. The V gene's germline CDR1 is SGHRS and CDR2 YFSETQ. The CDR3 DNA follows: TGCGCCAGCAGCTTGGCCGGGAATGGTGGAGATACGCAGTATTTT. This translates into CASSLAGNGGDTQYF.

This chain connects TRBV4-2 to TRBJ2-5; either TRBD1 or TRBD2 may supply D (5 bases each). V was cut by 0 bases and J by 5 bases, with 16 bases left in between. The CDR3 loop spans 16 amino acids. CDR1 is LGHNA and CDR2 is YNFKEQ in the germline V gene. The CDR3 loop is CASSQDIGASPETQYF. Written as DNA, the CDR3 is TGTGCCAGCAGCCAAGATATAGGGGCTAGCCCCGAGACCCAGTACTTC.

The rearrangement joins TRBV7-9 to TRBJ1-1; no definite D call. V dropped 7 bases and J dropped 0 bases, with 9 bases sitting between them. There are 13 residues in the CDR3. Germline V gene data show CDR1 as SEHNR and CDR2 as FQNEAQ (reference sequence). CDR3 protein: CASNNHMNTEAFF. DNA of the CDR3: TGTGCCAGCAACAATCACATGAACACTGAAGCTTTCTTT.

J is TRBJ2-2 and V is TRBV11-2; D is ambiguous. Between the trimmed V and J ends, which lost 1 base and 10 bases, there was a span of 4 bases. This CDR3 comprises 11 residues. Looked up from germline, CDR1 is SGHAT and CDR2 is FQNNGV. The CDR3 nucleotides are TGTGCCAGCAGCTTAGTGGCGGAGCTGTTTTTT. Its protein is CASSLVAELFF.

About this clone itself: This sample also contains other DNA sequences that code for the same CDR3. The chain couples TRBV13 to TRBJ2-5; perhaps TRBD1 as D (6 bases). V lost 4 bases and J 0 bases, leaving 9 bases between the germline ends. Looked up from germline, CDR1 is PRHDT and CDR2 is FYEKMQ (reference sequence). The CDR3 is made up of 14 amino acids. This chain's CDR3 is CASSSWTDQETQYF. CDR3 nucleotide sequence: TGTGCCAGCAGCTCATGGACAGACCAAGAGACCCAGTACTTC.

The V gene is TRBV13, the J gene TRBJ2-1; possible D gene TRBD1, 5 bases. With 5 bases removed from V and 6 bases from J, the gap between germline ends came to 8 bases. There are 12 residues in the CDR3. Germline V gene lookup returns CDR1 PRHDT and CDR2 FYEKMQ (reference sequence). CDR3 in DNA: TGTGCCAGCAGCCCCGACAGCAATGAGCAGTTCTTC. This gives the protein CASSPDSNEQFF. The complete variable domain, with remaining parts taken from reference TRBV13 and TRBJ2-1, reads AAGVIQSPRHLIKEKRETATLKCYPIPRHDTVYWYQQGPGQDPQFLISFYEKMQSDKGSIPDRFSAQQFSDYHSELNMSSLELGDSALYFCASSPDSNEQFFGPGTRLTVL.

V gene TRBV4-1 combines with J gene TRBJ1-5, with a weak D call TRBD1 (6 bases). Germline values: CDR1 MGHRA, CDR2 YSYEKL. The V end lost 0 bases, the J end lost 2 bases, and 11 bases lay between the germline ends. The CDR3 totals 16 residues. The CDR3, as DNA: TGCGCCAGCAGCCAAGAGGGCAGGGGTGGCAATCAGCCCCAGCATTTT. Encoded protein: CASSQEGRGGNQPQHF.

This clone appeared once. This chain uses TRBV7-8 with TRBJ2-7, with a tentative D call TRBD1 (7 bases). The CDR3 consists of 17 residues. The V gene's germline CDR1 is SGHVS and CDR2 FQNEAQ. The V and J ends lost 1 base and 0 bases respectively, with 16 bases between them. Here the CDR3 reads CASSLGPAGGGSYEQYF. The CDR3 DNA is TGTGCCAGCAGCTTAGGGCCGGCAGGGGGAGGCTCCTACGAGCAGTACTTC.

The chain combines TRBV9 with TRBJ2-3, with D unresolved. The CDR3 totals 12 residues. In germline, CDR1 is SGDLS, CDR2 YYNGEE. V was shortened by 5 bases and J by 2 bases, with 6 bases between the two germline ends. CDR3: CASRPFTDTQYF. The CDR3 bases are TGTGCCAGCAGGCCATTCACAGATACGCAGTATTTT.

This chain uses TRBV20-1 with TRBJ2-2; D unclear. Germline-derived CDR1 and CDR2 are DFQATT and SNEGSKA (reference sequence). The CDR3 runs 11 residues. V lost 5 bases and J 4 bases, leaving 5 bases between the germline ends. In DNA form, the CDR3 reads TGCAGTGCTCCGTTCACCGGGGAGCTGTTTTTT. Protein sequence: CSAPFTGELFF.

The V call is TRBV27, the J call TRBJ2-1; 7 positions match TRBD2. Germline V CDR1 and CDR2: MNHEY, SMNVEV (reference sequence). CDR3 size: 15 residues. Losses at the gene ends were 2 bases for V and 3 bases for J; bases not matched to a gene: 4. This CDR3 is CASSLRAGDYNEQFF. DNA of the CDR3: TGTGCCAGCAGTTTAAGGGCGGGAGACTACAATGAGCAGTTCTTC.

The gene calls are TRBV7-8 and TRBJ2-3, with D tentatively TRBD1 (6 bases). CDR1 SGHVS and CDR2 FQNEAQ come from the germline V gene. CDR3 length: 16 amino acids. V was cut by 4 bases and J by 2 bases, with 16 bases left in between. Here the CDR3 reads CASSSSGASATDTQYF. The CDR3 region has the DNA TGTGCCAGCAGCTCTTCAGGGGCCAGCGCCACAGATACGCAGTATTTT.

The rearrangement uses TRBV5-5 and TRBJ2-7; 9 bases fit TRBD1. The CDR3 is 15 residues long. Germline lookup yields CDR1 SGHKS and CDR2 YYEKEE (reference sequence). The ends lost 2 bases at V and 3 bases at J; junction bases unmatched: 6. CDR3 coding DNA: TGTGCCAGCAGCTTACGACAGGGGGAGTACTACGAGCAGTACTTC. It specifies CASSLRQGEYYEQYF.

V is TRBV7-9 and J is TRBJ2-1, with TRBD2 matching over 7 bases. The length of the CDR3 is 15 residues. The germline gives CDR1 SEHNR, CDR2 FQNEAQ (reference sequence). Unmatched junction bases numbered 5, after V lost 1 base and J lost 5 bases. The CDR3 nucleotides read TGTGCCAGCAGCTTAGTGGCGGCGGGGGACAATGAGCAGTTCTTC. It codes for CASSLVAAGDNEQFF. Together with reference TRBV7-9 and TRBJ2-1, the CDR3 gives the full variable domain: DTGVSQNPRHKITKRGQNVTFRCDPISEHNRLYWYRQTLGQGPEFLTYFQNEAQLEKSRLLSDRFSAERPKGSFSTLEIQRTEQGDSAMYLCASSLVAAGDNEQFFGPGTRLTVL.

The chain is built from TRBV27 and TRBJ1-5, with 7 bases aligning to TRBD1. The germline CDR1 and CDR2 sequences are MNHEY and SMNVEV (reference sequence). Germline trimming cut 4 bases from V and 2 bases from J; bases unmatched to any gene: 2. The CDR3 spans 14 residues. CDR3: CASSSTGGNQPQHF. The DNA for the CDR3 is TGTGCCAGCAGTTCCACAGGGGGCAATCAGCCCCAGCATTTT.

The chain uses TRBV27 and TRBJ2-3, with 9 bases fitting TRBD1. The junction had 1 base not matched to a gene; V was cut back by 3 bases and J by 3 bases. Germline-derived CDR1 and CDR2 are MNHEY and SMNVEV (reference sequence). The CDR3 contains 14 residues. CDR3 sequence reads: CASSFGQGTDTQYF. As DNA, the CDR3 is TGTGCCAGCAGTTTCGGACAGGGGACAGATACGCAGTATTTT.

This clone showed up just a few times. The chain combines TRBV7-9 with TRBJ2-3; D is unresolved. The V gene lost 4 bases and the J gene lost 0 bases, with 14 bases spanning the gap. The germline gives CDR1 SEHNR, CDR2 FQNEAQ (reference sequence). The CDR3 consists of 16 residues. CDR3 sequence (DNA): TGTGCCAGCAGCTCAAAGGCACGTTTAAGCACAGATACGCAGTATTTT. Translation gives CASSSKARLSTDTQYF. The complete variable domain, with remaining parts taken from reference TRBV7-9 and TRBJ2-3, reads DTGVSQNPRHKITKRGQNVTFRCDPISEHNRLYWYRQTLGQGPEFLTYFQNEAQLEKSRLLSDRFSAERPKGSFSTLEIQRTEQGDSAMYLCASSSKARLSTDTQYFGPGTRLTVL.

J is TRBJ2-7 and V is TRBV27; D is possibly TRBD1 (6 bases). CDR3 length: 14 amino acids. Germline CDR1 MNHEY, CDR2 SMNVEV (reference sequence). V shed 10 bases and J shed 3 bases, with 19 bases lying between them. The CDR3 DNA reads TGTGCCAAGGCCCGGGACACTTTAGACTACGAGCAGTACTTC. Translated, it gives CAKARDTLDYEQYF.

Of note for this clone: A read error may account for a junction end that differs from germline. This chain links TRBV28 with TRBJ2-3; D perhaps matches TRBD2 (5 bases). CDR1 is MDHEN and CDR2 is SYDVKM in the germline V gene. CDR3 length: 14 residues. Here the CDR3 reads CASSFRAGLDETHF. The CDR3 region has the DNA TGTGCCAGCAGTTTCCGGGCGGGTCTGGACGAGACGCATTTT. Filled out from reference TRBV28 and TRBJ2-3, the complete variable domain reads DVKVTQSSRYLVKRTGEKVFLECVQDMDHENMFWYRQDPGLGLRLIYFSYDVKMKEKGDIPEGYSVSREKKERFSLILESASTNQTSMYLCASSFRAGLDETHFGPGTRLTVL.

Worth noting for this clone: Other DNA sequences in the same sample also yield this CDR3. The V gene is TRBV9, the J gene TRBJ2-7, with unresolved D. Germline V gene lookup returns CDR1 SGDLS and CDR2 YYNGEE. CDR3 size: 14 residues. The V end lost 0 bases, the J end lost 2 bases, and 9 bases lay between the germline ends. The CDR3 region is CASSVGGPTYEQYF. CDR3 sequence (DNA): TGTGCCAGCAGCGTAGGAGGCCCTACCTACGAGCAGTACTTC.

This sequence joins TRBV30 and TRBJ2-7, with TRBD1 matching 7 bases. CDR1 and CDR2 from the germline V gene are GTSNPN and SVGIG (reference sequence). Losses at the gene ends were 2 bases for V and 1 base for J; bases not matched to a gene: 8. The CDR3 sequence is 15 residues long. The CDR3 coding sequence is TGTGCCTGGAGTTCCAAGACAGGGTTTTCCTACGAGCAGTACTTC. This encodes CAWSSKTGFSYEQYF.

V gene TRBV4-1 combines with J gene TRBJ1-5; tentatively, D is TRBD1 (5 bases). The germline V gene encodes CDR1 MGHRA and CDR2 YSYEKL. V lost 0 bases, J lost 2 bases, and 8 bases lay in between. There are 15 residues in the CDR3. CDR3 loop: CASSQDGAGNQPQHF. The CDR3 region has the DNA TGCGCCAGCAGCCAAGACGGGGCTGGCAATCAGCCCCAGCATTTT.

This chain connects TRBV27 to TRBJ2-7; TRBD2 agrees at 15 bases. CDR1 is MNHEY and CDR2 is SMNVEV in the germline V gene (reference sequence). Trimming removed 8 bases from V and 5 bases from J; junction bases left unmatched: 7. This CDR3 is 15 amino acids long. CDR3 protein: CASQGLAGGFNEQYF. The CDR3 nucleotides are TGTGCCAGCCAGGGACTAGCGGGAGGTTTTAACGAGCAGTACTTC.

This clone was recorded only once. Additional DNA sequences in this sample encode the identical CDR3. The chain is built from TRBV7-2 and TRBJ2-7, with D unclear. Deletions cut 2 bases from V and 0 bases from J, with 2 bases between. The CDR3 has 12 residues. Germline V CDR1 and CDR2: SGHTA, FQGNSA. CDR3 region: CASSLHSYEQYF. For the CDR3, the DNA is TGTGCCAGCAGCTTACACTCCTACGAGCAGTACTTC.

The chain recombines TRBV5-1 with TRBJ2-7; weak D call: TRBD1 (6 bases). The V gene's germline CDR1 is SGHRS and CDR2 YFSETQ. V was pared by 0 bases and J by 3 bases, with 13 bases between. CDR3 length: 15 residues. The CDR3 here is CASSLVGRGNYEQYF. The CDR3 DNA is TGCGCCAGCAGCTTGGTAGGCAGGGGCAACTACGAGCAGTACTTC. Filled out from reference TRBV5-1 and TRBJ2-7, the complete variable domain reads KAGVTQTPRYLIKTRGQQVTLSCSPISGHRSVSWYQQTPGQGLQFLFEYFSETQRNKGNFPGRFSGRQFSNSRSEMNVSTLELGDSALYLCASSLVGRGNYEQYFGPGTRLTVT.

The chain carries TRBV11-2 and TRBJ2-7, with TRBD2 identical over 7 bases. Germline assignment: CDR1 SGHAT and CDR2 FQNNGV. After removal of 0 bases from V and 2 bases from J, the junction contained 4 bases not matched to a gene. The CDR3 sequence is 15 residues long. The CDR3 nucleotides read TGTGCCAGCAGCTTAGAGGCAGCGGGAACCTACGAGCAGTACTTC. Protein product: CASSLEAAGTYEQYF.

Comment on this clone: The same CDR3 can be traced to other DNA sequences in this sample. In DNA form, the CDR3 reads TGTGCCAGCAGTGGCTCCTACAATGAGCAGTTCTTC. Amino acids: CASSGSYNEQFF. The V and J genes are TRBV9 and TRBJ2-1; no firm D call. V dropped 5 bases and J dropped 0 bases, with 3 bases sitting between them. Germline CDR1 SGDLS, CDR2 YYNGEE. The CDR3 consists of 12 residues.

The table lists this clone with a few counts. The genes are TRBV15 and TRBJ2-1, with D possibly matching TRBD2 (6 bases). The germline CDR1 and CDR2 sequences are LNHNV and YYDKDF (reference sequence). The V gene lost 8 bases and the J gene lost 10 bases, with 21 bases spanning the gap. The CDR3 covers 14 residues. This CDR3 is CATALLGPREEQFF. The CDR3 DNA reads TGTGCCACCGCCCTCTTGGGCCCCCGGGAGGAGCAGTTCTTC.